The next 26 T cell receptor beta chains were all read from a single sample in a study of blood T cell repertoires in COVID-19. The method was immunoSEQ multiplex PCR; TCRdb's version includes in-frame clones alone and lacks a portion of them. Of about 170,000 clones in the sample, 80% to 85% were seen once. The sample consisted of peripheral blood. The source is an older man with active or convalescent COVID-19.

This rearrangement joins TRBV18 to TRBJ1-1; TRBD1 agrees at 8 bases. The J segment lost 1 base and the V segment lost 4 bases, leaving 5 bases of the junction unmatched. This CDR3 has 15 residues. Per germline, CDR1 KGHSH and CDR2 LQKENI. The CDR3 loop reads CASSLFDRGNTEAFF. DNA for the CDR3: TGTGCCAGCTCACTCTTCGACAGGGGGAACACTGAAGCTTTCTTT.

The genes are TRBV18 and TRBJ2-7; D is ambiguous. The germline CDR1 and CDR2 sequences are KGHSH and LQKENI. V was clipped by 3 bases and J by 2 bases, with 11 bases between them. The CDR3 runs 14 residues. The CDR3 loop is CASSPAGTTYEQYF. CDR3 bases: TGTGCCAGCTCACCCGCAGGCACAACCTACGAGCAGTACTTC.

The chain is built from TRBV19 and TRBJ1-1; 8 nucleotides agree with TRBD1. CDR1 is LNHDA, CDR2 SQIVND, per germline (reference sequence). The V and J ends lost 5 bases and 2 bases, in that order; junction bases with no gene match: 7. The CDR3 covers 15 residues. The CDR3 sequence is CASSLRTGRNTEAFF. DNA for the CDR3: TGTGCCAGTAGTCTAAGGACAGGGCGTAACACTGAAGCTTTCTTT. Using reference TRBV19 and TRBJ1-1 for the parts outside the CDR3, the full variable domain is DGGITQSPKYLFRKEGQNVTLSCEQNLNHDAMYWYRQDPGQGLRLIYYSQIVNDFQKGDIAEGYSVSREKKESFPLTVTSAQKNPTAFYLCASSLRTGRNTEAFFGQGTRLTVV.

This clone turned up a few times. The chain uses TRBV24-1 and TRBJ2-3; the D gene is possibly TRBD1 (5 bases). In germline, CDR1 is KGHDR, CDR2 SFDVKD. V lost 3 bases and J 7 bases, leaving 7 bases between the germline ends. CDR3 length: 12 residues. The CDR3 nucleotides read TGTGCCACCAGTGATGGGGCAAATACGCAGTATTTT. Translated, it gives CATSDGANTQYF.

The rearrangement joins TRBV4-1 to TRBJ2-5, with 8 bases identical to TRBD1. The length of the CDR3 is 16 residues. The V gene end was trimmed by 4 bases and the J gene end by 2 bases; junction bases not matched to a gene: 9. Germline V CDR1 and CDR2: MGHRA, YSYEKL. The CDR3 DNA follows: TGCGCCAGCAGCCCTGGCAGGGGGCCGAATCAAGAGACCCAGTACTTC. It codes for CASSPGRGPNQETQYF.

This clone is a singleton in its sample. The chain has TRBV5-1 and TRBJ2-3, with D possibly matching TRBD2 (5 bases). Trimming removed 5 bases at V and 3 bases at J, with 16 bases between. This CDR3 contains 15 residues. Per germline, CDR1 SGHRS and CDR2 YFSETQ. The CDR3 loop is CASRGSGAETDTQYF. The CDR3 bases are TGCGCCAGCAGAGGCAGCGGTGCAGAGACAGATACGCAGTATTTT.

This chain links TRBV5-6 with TRBJ2-3; D is unresolved. The CDR3 runs to 13 residues. Germline values: CDR1 SGHDT, CDR2 YYEEEE. V lost 7 bases, J lost 1 base, and 10 bases lay in between. The CDR3 DNA is TGTGCCAGCGAGGAATCGGGCACAGATACGCAGTATTTT. This translates into CASEESGTDTQYF.

This clone was observed once. The rearrangement links TRBV2 to TRBJ2-7; 10 nucleotides agree with TRBD1. V dropped 6 bases and J dropped 0; count of bases not matched to a gene: 5. The CDR3 extends over 15 amino acids. Germline V CDR1 and CDR2: SNHLY, FYNNEI. CDR3 amino acids: CASRTGQGVSYEQYF. CDR3 DNA: TGTGCCAGCAGGACTGGACAGGGGGTCTCCTACGAGCAGTACTTC.

The CDR3 DNA is TGCGCCAGCAGCCGAAGATCCGGGACAGGTCCCGAGCAGTACTTC. Translated, it gives CASSRRSGTGPEQYF. The gene calls are TRBV4-1 and TRBJ2-7; 8 bases align to TRBD1. The germline V gene encodes CDR1 MGHRA and CDR2 YSYEKL. Losses at the gene ends were 4 bases for V and 6 bases for J; bases not matched to a gene: 11. This CDR3 is 15 amino acids long.

The rearrangement joins TRBV6-2 or TRBV6-3 to TRBJ1-1; maybe TRBD1 (6 bases). Germline CDR1 and CDR2: MNHEY and SVGEGT. V was clipped by 4 bases and J by 4 bases, with 13 bases between them. There are 14 residues in the CDR3. The CDR3 spells CASSFRGATTEAFF. The CDR3 coding sequence is TGTGCCAGCAGTTTCAGGGGTGCAACCACTGAAGCTTTCTTT.

The chain joins TRBV5-1 to TRBJ2-1; 11 bases are shared with TRBD2. Germline V gene lookup returns CDR1 SGHRS and CDR2 YFSETQ. V shed 4 bases and J 1 base; nucleotides not matched to a gene: 4. The CDR3 runs to 16 residues. This CDR3 reads CASSRGTSGSYNEQFF. CDR3 nucleotide sequence: TGCGCCAGCAGCCGCGGGACTAGCGGTTCCTACAATGAGCAGTTCTTC.

The rearrangement uses TRBV25-1 and TRBJ2-2, with D possibly TRBD2 on 5 matching bases. Trimming took off 6 bases at V and 2 bases at J, with 7 bases between the two ends. There are 13 residues in the CDR3. Germline CDR1 MGHDK, CDR2 SYGVNS. For the CDR3, the DNA is TGTGCCAGCAGAGAGGGCAACACCGGGGAGCTGTTTTTT. This sequence encodes CASREGNTGELFF.

This clone has a single count. This rearrangement joins TRBV15 to TRBJ2-3; D possibly corresponds to TRBD1 (6 bases). V was clipped by 1 base and J by 2 bases, with 10 bases between them. The CDR3 spans 15 residues. CDR1 and CDR2 (germline): LNHNV, YYDKDF (reference sequence). CDR3 in DNA: TGTGCCACCAGCAGAGTTGACAGGTCCACAGATACGCAGTATTTT. It encodes CATSRVDRSTDTQYF. The variable domain in full, with the rest retrieved from reference TRBV15 and TRBJ2-3, is DAMVIQNPRYQVTQFGKPVTLSCSQTLNHNVMYWYQQKSSQAPKLLFHYYDKDFNNEADTPDNFQSRRPNTSFCFLDIRSPGLGDTAMYLCATSRVDRSTDTQYFGPGTRLTVL.

This chain joins TRBV4-3 and TRBJ2-1; 8 nucleotides agree with TRBD2. The CDR3 sequence is 17 residues long. Germline loops: CDR1 LGHNA, CDR2 YSLEER. V was clipped by 2 bases and J by 6 bases; unmatched bases: 12. The CDR3 DNA reads TGCGCCAGCAGCCAAATGGGGTTTACGGGAGGGCCCAATGAGCAGTTCTTC. It is translated as CASSQMGFTGGPNEQFF.

The V and J genes are TRBV5-1 and TRBJ2-2; D remains ambiguous. The CDR3 is 12 residues long. Trimming took 0 bases from V and 8 from J, leaving 5 bases between them. Germline V gene lookup returns CDR1 SGHRS and CDR2 YFSETQ. CDR3 in amino acids: CASSLAAGELFF. In DNA, the CDR3 is TGCGCCAGCAGCTTGGCTGCGGGGGAGCTGTTTTTT.

V gene TRBV18 combines with J gene TRBJ1-2, with 8 bases lining up with TRBD1. The CDR3 runs 15 residues. V shed 4 bases, J shed 0 bases, and the junction held 4 bases outside the gene matches. Germline loops: CDR1 KGHSH, CDR2 LQKENI. CDR3 protein: CASSLDRVANYGYTF. DNA of the CDR3: TGTGCCAGCTCACTGGACAGGGTGGCTAACTATGGCTACACCTTC.

V gene TRBV5-1 combines with J gene TRBJ1-2, with D perhaps TRBD1 (5 bases). V was shortened by 2 bases and J by 8 bases, with 19 bases between the two germline ends. CDR1 SGHRS and CDR2 YFSETQ come from the germline V gene. This CDR3 contains 15 residues. The CDR3: CASSLPGQGNIGYTF. The CDR3 coding sequence is TGCGCCAGCAGCTTACCGGGTCAGGGTAATATCGGCTACACCTTC.

CDR3 DNA sequence: TGTGCCAGCAGCGAAGGGGGCCGTCCCTATGGCTACACCTTC. This gives the protein CASSEGGRPYGYTF. This sequence joins TRBV6-2 or TRBV6-3 and TRBJ1-2; 7 nucleotides agree with TRBD1. Unmatched junction bases numbered 8, after V lost 6 bases and J lost 4 bases. The CDR3 contains 14 residues. Germline V CDR1 and CDR2: MNHEY, SVGEGT.

The chain employs TRBV14 and TRBJ2-5, with 9 bases identical to TRBD2. The CDR3 contains 16 residues. Losses at the gene ends were 1 base for V and 4 bases for J; bases not matched to a gene: 7. Germline V gives CDR1 SGHDN, CDR2 FVKESK. The CDR3 coding sequence is TGTGCCAGCAGCCAAGTTCAGACTAGCGGACTAGAGACCCAGTACTTC. Translating gives CASSQVQTSGLETQYF. Full variable domain (outside the CDR3, taken from reference TRBV14 and TRBJ2-5): EAGVTQFPSHSVIEKGQTVTLRCDPISGHDNLYWYRRVMGKEIKFLLHFVKESKQDESGMPNNRFLAERTGGTYSTLKVQPAELEDSGVYFCASSQVQTSGLETQYFGPGTRLLVL.

V and J are TRBV5-4 and TRBJ2-5; possible D gene TRBD2, 5 bases. The CDR3 consists of 14 residues. Per germline, CDR1 SGHNT and CDR2 YYREEE (reference sequence). V lost 2 bases and J lost 3, with 11 bases in between. CDR3 sequence: CASSLSTGEETQYF. Here the CDR3 DNA reads TGTGCCAGCAGCTTATCGACCGGGGAAGAGACCCAGTACTTC.

The chain uses TRBV6-1 and TRBJ1-4, with 8 bases matching TRBD1. The trim removed 2 bases at V and 6 bases at J, leaving 5 bases unmatched. The length of the CDR3 is 15 residues. The germline V gene encodes CDR1 MNHNS and CDR2 SASEGT. The CDR3 nucleotides are TGTGCCAGCAGTGAACTGGCAGGGGGCGATGAAAAACTGTTTTTT. This codes for CASSELAGGDEKLFF.

The V gene is TRBV14, the J gene TRBJ1-2; the match to TRBD1 covers 7 bases. Germline V gene sequence: CDR1 SGHDN, CDR2 FVKESK. Unmatched junction bases numbered 5, after V lost 4 bases and J lost 3 bases. CDR3 length equals 14 residues. For the CDR3, the DNA is TGTGCCAGCAGCCTCAGGGACAGCTACTATGGCTACACCTTC. Translated, it gives CASSLRDSYYGYTF.

This clone occurred a few times. The CDR3 sequence: CASSHLTVNTEAFF. The CDR3 nucleotides are TGTGCCAGCAGCCACCTTACGGTGAACACTGAAGCTTTCTTT. This chain joins TRBV3-1 (or the pseudogene TRBV3-2) and TRBJ1-1; D is unresolved. The V gene lost 3 bases and the J gene lost 0 bases, with 8 bases spanning the gap. The CDR3 length is 14 residues. Germline values: CDR1 LGHDT, CDR2 YNNKEL (reference sequence).

The CDR3 DNA follows: TGTGCCACCAGTGTGGAGGGCTACAATGAGCAGTTCTTC. Amino acid sequence: CATSVEGYNEQFF. V and J are TRBV24-1 and TRBJ2-1, with D perhaps matching TRBD2 (6 bases). From germline, CDR1 is KGHDR and CDR2 SFDVKD. Between the trimmed V and J ends, which lost 5 bases and 3 bases, there was a span of 7 bases. The CDR3 has 13 amino acids.

The chain couples TRBV9 to TRBJ2-3; tentatively, D is TRBD2 (6 bases). The length of the CDR3 is 16 residues. Deletions cut 0 bases from V and 0 bases from J, with 11 bases between. Germline CDR1 is SGDLS and CDR2 is YYNGEE. The CDR3 here is CASSVVRGLSTDTQYF. CDR3 coding DNA: TGTGCCAGCAGCGTAGTGCGGGGTCTGAGCACAGATACGCAGTATTTT.

The chain uses TRBV4-1 and TRBJ1-1; 7 bases are a match to TRBD1. Trimming cost V 0 bases and J 3 bases; bases outside gene matches: 7. There are 16 residues in the CDR3. CDR1 and CDR2 (germline): MGHRA, YSYEKL. The DNA of the CDR3 is TGCGCCAGCAGCCAAGATGTTAGGGGGCCCGACACTGAAGCTTTCTTT. This encodes CASSQDVRGPDTEAFF.